This is a list of T cell receptor beta chains from one sample in a study of shared clonotypes between healthy human individuals. Measured with immunoSEQ multiplex PCR; TCRdb has only the in-frame clones, and not every one. The table lists more than 1,200,000 clones, approximately 98.5% of them singletons. Sample: naive CD4+ T cells sorted from blood. These receptors came from a man aged 30 to 39 in good health. The CDR3 runs from the conserved cysteine through the conserved F or W. The D gene is left open where the match is weak. Size values are once, few and many counts, or a class for expanded clones, and some rows have none.

j_call: TRBJ1-4; d_call: NA; v_call: TRBV2; clone_size: NA; cdr3_aa: CASSWETNEKLFF; cdr3_nt: TGTGCCAGCAGTTGGGAGACTAATGAAAAACTGTTTTTT
j_call: TRBJ2-3; d_call: NA; v_call: TRBV7-8; clone_size: NA; cdr3_aa: CASSLETLDTQYF; cdr3_nt: TGTGCCAGCAGCTTAGAGACATTAGATACGCAGTATTTT
j_call: TRBJ1-3; d_call: NA; v_call: TRBV5-1; clone_size: NA; cdr3_aa: CASSNQGPSGNTIYF; cdr3_nt: TGCGCCAGCAGCAATCAGGGACCCTCTGGAAACACCATATATTTT
j_call: TRBJ2-1; d_call: TRBD2; v_call: TRBV7-3; clone_size: NA; cdr3_aa: CASSLGTSGRENEQFF; cdr3_nt: TGTGCCAGCAGCTTAGGGACTAGCGGGAGAGAAAATGAGCAGTTCTTC
j_call: TRBJ1-1; d_call: NA; v_call: TRBV5-1; clone_size: NA; cdr3_aa: CASSPQGSTEAFF; cdr3_nt: TGCGCCAGCAGCCCTCAGGGGAGCACTGAAGCTTTCTTT
j_call: TRBJ2-7; d_call: NA; v_call: TRBV28; clone_size: NA; cdr3_aa: CASSLWQRREQYF; cdr3_nt: TGTGCCAGCAGTTTATGGCAACGACGGGAGCAGTACTTC
j_call: TRBJ2-2; d_call: NA; v_call: TRBV29-1; clone_size: NA; cdr3_aa: CSVVTANTGELFF; cdr3_nt: TGCAGCGTTGTAACAGCGAACACCGGGGAGCTGTTTTTT
j_call: TRBJ2-3; d_call: NA; v_call: TRBV10-1; clone_size: NA; cdr3_aa: CASSESFGGTDTQYF; cdr3_nt: TGCGCCAGCAGTGAGTCCTTTGGGGGGACAGATACGCAGTATTTT
j_call: TRBJ2-2; d_call: TRBD2; v_call: TRBV5-1; clone_size: NA; cdr3_aa: CASSSERVLAGLNTGELFF; cdr3_nt: TGCGCCAGCAGCTCGGAGAGAGTACTAGCGGGCTTGAACACCGGGGAGCTGTTTTTT
j_call: TRBJ1-5; d_call: NA; v_call: TRBV28; clone_size: NA; cdr3_aa: CASSLRWAGDNQPQHF; cdr3_nt: TGTGCCAGCAGTTTAAGGTGGGCGGGGGACAATCAGCCCCAGCATTTT
j_call: TRBJ1-1; d_call: TRBD1; v_call: TRBV10-2; clone_size: NA; cdr3_aa: CASSERQGGDTEAFF; cdr3_nt: TGCGCCAGCAGTGAAAGGCAGGGGGGGGACACTGAAGCTTTCTTT
j_call: TRBJ2-7; d_call: TRBD2; v_call: TRBV7-6; clone_size: NA; cdr3_aa: CASSPLSGGGQGSYEQYF; cdr3_nt: TGTGCCAGCAGCCCCTTATCGGGGGGGGGTCAGGGCTCCTACGAGCAGTACTTC
j_call: TRBJ2-3; d_call: NA; v_call: TRBV28; clone_size: once; cdr3_aa: CASSLQGADTQYF; cdr3_nt: TGTGCCAGCAGTTTACAGGGCGCAGATACGCAGTATTTT
j_call: TRBJ2-1; d_call: NA; v_call: TRBV4-3; clone_size: NA; cdr3_aa: CASSQESFALPRGIGRNEQFF; cdr3_nt: TGCGCCAGCAGCCAAGAGTCCTTCGCCCTACCAAGGGGAATCGGGCGGAATGAGCAGTTCTTC
j_call: TRBJ2-7; d_call: TRBD2; v_call: TRBV9; clone_size: NA; cdr3_aa: CASSVRSSGQPYEQYF; cdr3_nt: TGTGCCAGCAGCGTAAGAAGTAGCGGGCAACCCTACGAGCAGTACTTC
j_call: TRBJ1-1; d_call: NA; v_call: TRBV6-5; clone_size: NA; cdr3_aa: CASSRQGEAFF; cdr3_nt: TGTGCCAGCAGCCGCCAAGGGGAAGCTTTCTTT
j_call: TRBJ1-2; d_call: TRBD1; v_call: TRBV11-2; clone_size: NA; cdr3_aa: CASSLLRGGQSNYGYTF; cdr3_nt: TGTGCCAGCAGCCTTCTTAGGGGGGGACAGTCTAACTATGGCTACACCTTC
j_call: TRBJ2-5; d_call: TRBD2; v_call: TRBV5-4; clone_size: NA; cdr3_aa: CASSLGTREETQYF; cdr3_nt: TGTGCCAGCAGCCTCGGGACTAGGGAAGAGACCCAGTACTTC
j_call: TRBJ2-1; d_call: NA; v_call: TRBV7-9; clone_size: NA; cdr3_aa: CASSPPVNEQFF; cdr3_nt: TGTGCCAGCAGCCCACCGGTCAATGAGCAGTTCTTC
j_call: TRBJ1-5; d_call: NA; v_call: TRBV7-9; clone_size: NA; cdr3_aa: CASSQNSNQPQHF; cdr3_nt: TGTGCCAGCAGCCAAAATAGCAATCAGCCCCAGCATTTT
j_call: TRBJ2-1; d_call: NA; v_call: TRBV29-1; clone_size: once; cdr3_aa: CSVVTGGVSYNEQFF; cdr3_nt: TGCAGCGTTGTGACGGGCGGGGTCTCCTACAATGAGCAGTTCTTC
j_call: TRBJ2-7; d_call: NA; v_call: TRBV7-9; clone_size: NA; cdr3_aa: CASSLPPVDEQYF; cdr3_nt: TGTGCCAGCAGCTTACCCCCAGTGGACGAGCAGTACTTC
j_call: TRBJ2-4; d_call: TRBD1; v_call: TRBV6-5; clone_size: NA; cdr3_aa: CASSYSRDRRNIQYF; cdr3_nt: TGTGCCAGCAGTTACTCCCGGGACAGACGAAACATTCAGTACTTC
j_call: TRBJ1-2; d_call: TRBD1; v_call: TRBV28; clone_size: NA; cdr3_aa: CASSSRTGGVRGYTF; cdr3_nt: TGTGCCAGCAGTTCCCGGACAGGTGGGGTAAGGGGCTACACCTTC
j_call: TRBJ1-5; d_call: NA; v_call: TRBV7-2; clone_size: NA; cdr3_aa: CASSSAPSHSNQPQHF; cdr3_nt: TGTGCCAGCAGCTCGGCCCCTTCCCATAGCAATCAGCCCCAGCATTTT
j_call: TRBJ2-2; d_call: NA; v_call: TRBV5-1; clone_size: once; cdr3_aa: CASSPLGAGELFF; cdr3_nt: TGCGCCAGCAGCCCTCTCGGGGCCGGGGAGCTGTTTTTT
j_call: TRBJ1-4; d_call: TRBD1; v_call: TRBV18; clone_size: NA; cdr3_aa: CASSPPGTGNEKLFF; cdr3_nt: TGTGCCAGCTCACCCCCCGGGACAGGGAATGAAAAACTGTTTTTT
j_call: TRBJ2-3; d_call: NA; v_call: TRBV7-8; clone_size: NA; cdr3_aa: CASSLDGRTGGDTQYF; cdr3_nt: TGTGCCAGCAGCTTAGATGGGCGAACTGGGGGGGATACGCAGTATTTT